Included here is one T cell receptor (beta chain) sequence, with context. The source of the sample is a study of radiotherapy plus CTLA-4 blockade in lung cancer. Germline CDR1 and CDR2: SGHNT and YYREEE (reference sequence). The J segment lost 3 bases and the V segment lost 0 bases, leaving 8 bases of the junction unmatched. This CDR3 region has 16 residues. Sequencing used immunoSEQ multiplex PCR; TCRdb keeps in-frame clones, though not all of them. The sample includes more than 90,000 clones, about 90% seen only once; the top ten take 4.9%. This clonotype was obtained from a human donor with non-small cell lung cancer that progressed on radiotherapy plus ipilimumab. The sequenced sample was peripheral blood, obtained from a patient treated with radiotherapy plus ipilimumab. The genes are TRBV5-4 and TRBJ2-7; 8 nucleotides match TRBD2. The CDR3 coding sequence is TGTGCCAGCAGCTTGGGGCAAAGCGGGAGTTTCTACGAGCAGTACTTC. Translating gives CASSLGQSGSFYEQYF. Drawing the rest from reference TRBV5-4 and TRBJ2-7, the complete variable domain is ETGVTQSPTHLIKTRGQQVTLRCSSQSGHNTVSWYQQALGQGPQFIFQYYREEENGRGNFPPRFSGLQFPNYSSELNVNALELDDSALYLCASSLGQSGSFYEQYFGPGTRLTVT.